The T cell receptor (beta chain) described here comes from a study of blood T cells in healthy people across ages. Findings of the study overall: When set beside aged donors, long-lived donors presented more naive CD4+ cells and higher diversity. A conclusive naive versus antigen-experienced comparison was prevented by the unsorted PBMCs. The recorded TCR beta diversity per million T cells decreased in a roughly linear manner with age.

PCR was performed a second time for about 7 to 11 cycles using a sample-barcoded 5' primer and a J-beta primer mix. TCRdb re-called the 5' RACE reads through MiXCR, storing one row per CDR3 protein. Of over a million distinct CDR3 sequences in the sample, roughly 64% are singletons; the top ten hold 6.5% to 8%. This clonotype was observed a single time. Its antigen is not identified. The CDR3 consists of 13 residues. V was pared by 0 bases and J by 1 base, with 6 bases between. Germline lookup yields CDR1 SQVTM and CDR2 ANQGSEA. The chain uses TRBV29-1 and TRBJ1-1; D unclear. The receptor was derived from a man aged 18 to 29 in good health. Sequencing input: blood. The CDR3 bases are TGCAGCGTTGAAGATGCGGGGAACACTGAAGCTTTCTTT. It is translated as CSVEDAGNTEAFF.